This TCR beta chain was obtained from a study of blood T cell repertoires in COVID-19. Study details: Whether acute or convalescent, the COVID-19 samples came from the United States, Italy and Spain. From T cells, B-cell-depleted T cells, or PBMCs came the material, which was cDNA or gDNA.

This clone was detected a few times. TCRdb's copy holds only in-frame clones and misses some; the assay was immunoSEQ multiplex PCR. The sample has tens of thousands of clones, approximately 90% seen once. The sequenced sample consisted of peripheral blood. The receptor was derived from a man older than 75 with acute or convalescent COVID-19.

CDR3 sequence: CASSLGLAGPLGEQYF. The DNA of the CDR3 is TGTGCCAGCAGCCTCGGACTAGCGGGGCCCCTCGGGGAGCAGTACTTC. The gene calls are TRBV3-1 (or the pseudogene TRBV3-2) and TRBJ2-7, with 12 bases fitting TRBD2. Germline trimming cut 4 bases from V and 7 bases from J; bases unmatched to any gene: 11. The CDR3 has 16 amino acids. Germline V gene lookup returns CDR1 LGHDT and CDR2 YNNKEL (reference sequence).